This is a list of T cell receptor beta chains from one sample in a study of cytomegalovirus exposure and HLA in healthy donors. Only in-frame clones appear in the TCRdb table, and some are missing; sequencing was by immunoSEQ multiplex PCR. The table lists over 110,000 clones, approximately 82% of them singletons, with over 9.5% in the top ten. The sequencing input was PBMCs. The receptors shown here come from a woman in her sixties or seventies in good health and CMV-seropositive. Each CDR3 is given with its conserved first and last residue. A D gene is named only where the DNA matches it firmly. Expanded clones get a size class; other rows say once, few or many, or leave the size out.

TRBV5-1,TRBD2,TRBJ2-7,-,CASSSQLTSSEQYF,TGCGCCAGCAGCTCTCAACTGACTAGCAGCGAGCAGTACTTC
TRBV10-3,-,TRBJ2-4,-,CASASDSSRGIQYF,TGTGCCAGCGCTTCCGACAGCTCCAGGGGCATTCAGTACTTC
TRBV4-3,-,TRBJ1-1,once,CASSPGRWAFTEAFF,TGCGCCAGCAGCCCAGGTCGGTGGGCTTTCACTGAAGCTTTCTTT
TRBV5-5,-,TRBJ2-7,-,CASSLEQGWECF,TGTGCCAGCAGCCTGGAACAGGGTTGGGAGTGCTTC
TRBV7-8,TRBD1,TRBJ2-1,-,CASSSGTGTAYNEQFF,TGTGCCAGCAGCTCCGGGACCGGGACAGCCTACAATGAGCAGTTCTTC
TRBV6-5,-,TRBJ2-7,-,CASSYSRDKAYEQYF,TGTGCCAGCAGTTACTCGAGGGACAAAGCCTACGAGCAGTACTTC
TRBV6-6,-,TRBJ1-5,-,CASSLEENQPQHF,TGTGCCAGCAGTTTGGAGGAGAATCAGCCCCAGCATTTT
TRBV11-3,-,TRBJ2-5,-,CASSLSGQETQYF,TGTGCCAGCAGCCTGAGCGGACAAGAGACCCAGTACTTC
TRBV6-4,TRBD1,TRBJ2-7,-,CASSEVRTGGGYF,TGTGCCAGCAGTGAGGTCAGGACAGGGGGCGGGTACTTC
TRBV19,-,TRBJ2-1,few,CASSIRAYNEQFF,TGTGCCAGTAGTATTCGGGCCTACAATGAGCAGTTCTTC
TRBV5-4,TRBD1,TRBJ1-1,-,CASSLGQANTEAFF,TGTGCCAGCAGCCTGGGACAGGCGAACACTGAAGCTTTCTTT
TRBV5-8,TRBD1,TRBJ1-2,-,CASSLQGADGYTF,TGTGCCAGCAGCCTGCAGGGGGCGGACGGCTACACCTTC
TRBV7-7,TRBD1,TRBJ2-5,-,CASSPLTGGRGETQYF,TGTGCTAGCAGCCCACTGACAGGGGGTAGGGGAGAGACCCAGTACTTC
TRBV28,-,TRBJ1-1,few,CASSSGGGLGTEAFF,TGTGCCAGCAGCTCAGGTGGGGGCCTAGGGACTGAAGCTTTCTTT
TRBV9,TRBD2,TRBJ2-1,-,CASSGLAGGTNEQFF,TGTGCCAGCAGCGGGCTAGCGGGAGGGACCAATGAGCAGTTCTTC